This T cell receptor beta chain was identified during a study of T cell changes during pregnancy in multiple sclerosis. This CDR3 spans 13 amino acids. Trimming stripped 6 bases from V and 3 bases from J, with 11 bases between. CDR1 and CDR2 (germline): MNHEY, SVGAGI. The table came from immunoSEQ multiplex PCR; TCRdb's copy has only in-frame clones and leaves some out. The sample includes under 45,000 clones, about 96% of them seen just once. This receptor was taken from a female donor with multiple sclerosis, enrolled in a pregnancy study. The chain combines TRBV6-5 with TRBJ1-2; maybe TRBD1 (6 bases). Sequenced here: peripheral blood, sampled in the second trimester of pregnancy. CDR3 amino acids: CASSQDSYYGYTF. The CDR3 DNA sequence: TGTGCCAGCAGCCAGGACAGCTACTATGGCTACACCTTC.